The 22 T cell receptor beta chains below come from one sample, sequenced in a study of regulatory T cells in long-lasting Graves disease. Assembly of TCR beta libraries relied on iRepertoire HTBI primers together with Arm-PCR of CDR3 regions. A single record per CDR3 protein comes from TCRdb applying MiXCR to the multiplex PCR reads. The top ten clones hold less than 25% of a sample with 300,000 to 500,000 distinct CDR3 sequences, around 21% of them seen once. Specified time point: persistent/refractory GD, antithyroid drugs over 5 years with positive TRAb. PBMC-extracted RNA yielded the TCR library. This material consisted of peripheral blood mononuclear cells (PBMCs), taken when the disease was refractory, from a patient treated with antithyroid drugs. These receptors came from a female donor with Graves disease.

This clonotype occurred a few times. This chain connects TRBV7-9 to TRBJ2-7, with 9 nucleotides matching TRBD1. CDR1 is SEHNR and CDR2 is FQNEAQ in the germline V gene (reference sequence). V lost 4 bases, J lost 0 bases, and 7 bases stayed unmatched. The CDR3 length is 16 residues. CDR3 DNA sequence: TGTGCCAGCAGCTCACAACAGGGGGCCTACTCCTACGAGCAGTACTTC. Translating it yields CASSSQQGAYSYEQYF. Combining the CDR3 with reference TRBV7-9 and TRBJ2-7 gives the whole variable domain DTGVSQNPRHKITKRGQNVTFRCDPISEHNRLYWYRQTLGQGPEFLTYFQNEAQLEKSRLLSDRFSAERPKGSFSTLEIQRTEQGDSAMYLCASSSQQGAYSYEQYFGPGTRLTVT.

On this clonotype itself: A read error may be the cause here, since a much bigger clone is one base away. The CDR3 does not end in the conserved phenylalanine or tryptophan, so this is likely a read error. This chain joins TRBV6-2 or TRBV6-3 and TRBJ1-5, with TRBD1 matching 7 bases. The CDR3 consists of 14 residues. Unmatched junction bases numbered 2, after V lost 2 bases and J lost 4 bases. Per the germline V gene, CDR1 is MNHEY and CDR2 is SVGEGT. DNA for the CDR3: TGTGCCAGCAGTTACGGGGGACAGAATCAGCCCCAGCATCTT. Protein sequence: CASSYGGQNQPQHL.

This chain uses TRBV14 with TRBJ1-2; 7 bases line up with TRBD1. After removal of 2 bases from V and 4 bases from J, the junction contained 7 bases not matched to a gene. The CDR3 length is 15 residues. The germline CDR1 and CDR2 sequences are SGHDN and FVKESK. Written as DNA, the CDR3 is TGTGCCAGCAGCCAACTAGGACAGGTGATCTATGGCTACACCTTC. This encodes CASSQLGQVIYGYTF.

The V gene is TRBV19, the J gene TRBJ2-6; the D is unclear. CDR3 length: 19 residues. Germline CDR1 LNHDA, CDR2 SQIVND (reference sequence). Deletions cut 7 bases from V and 4 bases from J, with 26 bases between. Here the CDR3 DNA reads TGTGCCAGTAAAACTGTATGGAAAGACAACTCCCCAGGGGCCAACGTCCTGACTTTC. Protein sequence: CASKTVWKDNSPGANVLTF.

This clonotype showed up just a few times. V is TRBV9 and J is TRBJ2-7; TRBD2 agrees at 7 bases. This CDR3 region has 15 residues. Germline lookup yields CDR1 SGDLS and CDR2 YYNGEE. V trimming: 0 bases; J trimming: 2 bases; junction bases outside the gene matches: 5. Written as DNA, the CDR3 is TGTGCCAGCAGCGTAGGATGGCGGGGGACCTACGAGCAGTACTTC. Translation gives CASSVGWRGTYEQYF.

This clonotype has just one count. This sequence is one base from a far larger clone and is likely a read error. This chain links TRBV7-2 with TRBJ2-5, with D possibly matching TRBD2 (5 bases). The V end was cut by 1 base, the J end by 5 bases, with 11 bases between. There are 14 residues in the CDR3. Germline lookup yields CDR1 SGHTA and CDR2 FQGNSA. CDR3 nucleotides: TGTGCCAGCAGCTTAGAAAGTGTAGCGGAGACCCAGTACTTC. This translates into CASSLESVAETQYF.

The chain is built from TRBV15 and TRBJ2-7; D call uncertain. Germline V gene sequence: CDR1 LNHNV, CDR2 YYDKDF (reference sequence). The CDR3 is 14 residues long. Trimming removed 0 bases from V and 0 bases from J, with 6 bases in between. CDR3 sequence: CATSRDMSSYEQYF. The DNA for the CDR3 is TGTGCCACCAGCAGAGATATGAGCTCCTACGAGCAGTACTTC.

This clonotype was seen more than once but under ten times. The CDR3 DNA sequence: TGTGCCAGCAGCTTAGCCGGCAGGGCATTGGTAAGCGAGCAGTACTTC. Its protein is CASSLAGRALVSEQYF. The V gene is TRBV11-2, the J gene TRBJ2-7; TRBD1 is a possible D gene (5 bases). Germline V gene data show CDR1 as SGHAT and CDR2 as FQNNGV. The CDR3 consists of 16 residues. V lost 1 base and J lost 6, with 19 bases in between.

This clonotype has at least ten counts. The V call is TRBV29-1, the J call TRBJ1-1; 7 positions match TRBD1. In germline, CDR1 is SQVTM, CDR2 ANQGSEA. V dropped 4 bases and J dropped 0; count of bases not matched to a gene: 2. This CDR3 contains 13 residues. The CDR3 DNA is TGCAGCGTTGCGGGACAGATGAACACTGAAGCTTTCTTT. This sequence encodes CSVAGQMNTEAFF.

Points on this clonotype: One base away lies a much larger clone, so this may be a sequencing read error. This is likely a read error, given that the CDR3 carries no conserved phenylalanine or tryptophan at its end. The chain has TRBV7-2 and TRBJ2-2; the D gene could be TRBD1 or TRBD2 (5 bases each). V was pared by 5 bases and J by 2 bases, with 9 bases between. In germline, CDR1 is SGHTA, CDR2 FQGNSA. The CDR3 is made up of 14 amino acids. CDR3 sequence: CASSEGPNTGELFL. In DNA form, the CDR3 reads TGTGCCAGCAGCGAGGGACCTAACACCGGGGAGCTGTTTCTT.

CDR3 DNA: TGCAGCGTTTGGGACTACCCAACCTACAATGAGCAGTTCTTC. This codes for CSVWDYPTYNEQFF. This chain links TRBV29-1 with TRBJ2-1, with 7 bases that match TRBD2. CDR1 is SQVTM, CDR2 ANQGSEA, per germline. The CDR3 length is 14 residues. Trimming took 5 bases from V and 2 from J; bases not matched to a gene: 6.

V gene TRBV7-9 combines with J gene TRBJ2-6; D may be TRBD1 (5 bases). The germline V and J ends were trimmed by 5 bases and 2 bases, with 10 bases remaining between them. Germline values: CDR1 SEHNR, CDR2 FQNEAQ (reference sequence). This CDR3 is built from 15 residues. For the CDR3, the DNA is TGTGCCAGCAGCATCAGGGTAGCTGGGGCCAACGTCCTGACTTTC. As protein: CASSIRVAGANVLTF. Full variable domain (rest looked up from reference TRBV7-9 and TRBJ2-6): DTGVSQNPRHKITKRGQNVTFRCDPISEHNRLYWYRQTLGQGPEFLTYFQNEAQLEKSRLLSDRFSAERPKGSFSTLEIQRTEQGDSAMYLCASSIRVAGANVLTFGAGSRLTVL.

This clonotype was detected only a few times. The chain is built from TRBV9 and TRBJ2-3; TRBD2 might be the D (6 bases). This CDR3 region has 15 residues. CDR1 and CDR2 from the germline V gene are SGDLS and YYNGEE. The V end lost 5 bases, the J end lost 2 bases, and 15 bases lay between the germline ends. CDR3 in DNA: TGTGCCAGCAGTTGGGGAGGTCTTACCACAGATACGCAGTATTTT. Protein: CASSWGGLTTDTQYF.

This clonotype was counted between two and nine times. The chain employs TRBV27 and TRBJ1-4; D is unclear. This CDR3 contains 14 residues. CDR1 is MNHEY and CDR2 is SMNVEV in the germline V gene (reference sequence). Deletions cut 6 bases from V and 4 bases from J, with 12 bases between. The CDR3 DNA reads as TGTGCCAGCAGGCCCCGTTCGGGTAATGAAAAACTGTTTTTT. Translating gives CASRPRSGNEKLFF.

This clonotype was recorded a few times. V and J are TRBV29-1 and TRBJ2-2, with TRBD2 identical over 11 bases. Germline CDR1 SQVTM, CDR2 ANQGSEA. The CDR3 consists of 15 residues. V dropped 6 bases and J dropped 4; count of bases not matched to a gene: 7. The DNA of the CDR3 is TGCAGCGTGGCTACCGGGACTAGCGGCACCGGGGAGCTGTTTTTT. Translation gives CSVATGTSGTGELFF.

This clonotype was detected ten times or more. This chain uses TRBV3-1 with TRBJ2-7; the match to TRBD2 covers 7 bases. Trimming took 2 bases from V and 7 from J; bases not matched to a gene: 11. Germline assignment: CDR1 LGHDT and CDR2 YNNKEL (reference sequence). The CDR3 has 15 amino acids. The CDR3 region is CASSQIPSGSGEQYF. The CDR3 DNA reads TGTGCCAGCAGCCAAATACCTAGCGGCTCGGGGGAGCAGTACTTC.

The chain joins TRBV20-1 to TRBJ2-5; TRBD2 agrees at 9 bases. J lost 4 bases, V lost 1 base, and 7 bases had no gene match. The CDR3 is 15 residues long. Germline CDR1 reads DFQATT; CDR2 reads SNEGSKA (reference sequence). CDR3 sequence (DNA): TGCAGTGCTAGAGCGGCTGGCGGGAGGGCAGAGACCCAGTACTTC. Its protein is CSARAAGGRAETQYF.

This clonotype came up once. The rearrangement joins TRBV10-2 to TRBJ1-3; unclear D gene. Per the germline V gene, CDR1 is WSHSY and CDR2 is SAAADI. V lost 6 bases and J 1 base, leaving 13 bases between the germline ends. The CDR3 runs to 15 residues. For the CDR3, the DNA is TGCGCCAGCAGCCACGGGGAAACTTCTGGAAACACCATATATTTT. Encoded protein: CASSHGETSGNTIYF.

J is TRBJ2-2 and V is TRBV24-1; a weak D match, TRBD1 (5 bases). Trimming took off 5 bases at V and 5 bases at J, with 11 bases between the two ends. The CDR3 has 14 amino acids. From germline, CDR1 is KGHDR and CDR2 SFDVKD. The CDR3 sequence: CATSAQGWTGELFF. CDR3 nucleotides: TGTGCCACCAGTGCTCAGGGATGGACCGGGGAGCTGTTTTTT.

The rearrangement uses TRBV7-6 and TRBJ1-2; 8 positions match TRBD1. With V trimmed by 2 bases and J by 8 bases, 7 bases remained unmatched. In germline, CDR1 is SGHVS, CDR2 FNYEAQ. The CDR3 loop spans 14 amino acids. CDR3 nucleotide sequence: TGTGCCAGCAGCTTATCTCAGGGGGCGGGCGGCTACACCTTC. This sequence encodes CASSLSQGAGGYTF.

This clonotype was observed many times. The chain carries TRBV28 and TRBJ1-4; no definite D call. V was trimmed by 1 base and J by 8 bases, leaving 11 bases between them. The CDR3 totals 14 residues. CDR1 is MDHEN, CDR2 SYDVKM, per germline. The chain's CDR3 is CASSLFNTREKLFF. In nucleotides, the CDR3 is TGTGCCAGCAGTTTATTTAACACTCGCGAAAAACTGTTTTTT.

The chain employs TRBV12-3 or TRBV12-4 and TRBJ2-2; D is possibly TRBD2 (7 bases). Deletions cut 8 bases from V and 5 bases from J, with 18 bases between. The CDR3 extends over 15 amino acids. Here the CDR3 reads CASVRLGGPTGELFF. The CDR3 DNA follows: TGTGCCAGCGTTAGGTTGGGGGGGCCGACCGGGGAGCTGTTTTTT.